This T cell receptor (beta chain) was identified in a study of T-cell reconstitution after alpha-beta-depleted transplantation in children. Points from the study as a whole: Several patients had high TCRbeta diversity at day 60; it came from surviving recipient T cells and thymic progenitors. The main origin of T-cell counts and diversity one year after transplant was newly produced T cells. About two months after transplant, alpha-beta T cells reportedly came from several hundred expanded graft clones.

This clonotype was seen a handful of times. Its antigen is unidentified. Germline loops: CDR1 SGHRS, CDR2 YFSETQ. V was pared by 9 bases and J by 2 bases, with 17 bases between. This CDR3 region has 14 residues. TCRbeta library construction was performed incorporating unique molecular identifiers. TCRdb reprocessed the PCR reads with MiXCR, giving one entry per CDR3 protein. The top ten hold about 35% of the sample, which has 610,000 or so distinct CDR3 sequences, 25% to 30% seen once. The chain employs TRBV5-1 and TRBJ1-1; D not resolved. Material: PBMCs, obtained before TCRalphabeta/CD19-depleted stem cell transplant. This TCR was recovered from a boy in the first two years of life with Wiskott-Aldrich syndrome, due to receive a stem cell transplant. CDR3 in amino acids: CATKVAMGNTEAFF. As DNA, the CDR3 is TGCGCCACCAAAGTGGCGATGGGTAACACTGAAGCTTTCTTT. Full variable domain (outside the CDR3, taken from reference TRBV5-1 and TRBJ1-1): KAGVTQTPRYLIKTRGQQVTLSCSPISGHRSVSWYQQTPGQGLQFLFEYFSETQRNKGNFPGRFSGRQFSNSRSEMNVSTLELGDSALYLCATKVAMGNTEAFFGQGTRLTVV.